This is a list of T cell receptor beta chains from one sample in a study of cytomegalovirus exposure and HLA in healthy donors. The method was immunoSEQ multiplex PCR; TCRdb's version includes in-frame clones alone and lacks a portion of them. The sample shows about 120,000 clones, more than 60% of them seen only once. The sample taken for sequencing was PBMCs. The receptors derive from a woman between 35 and 50 years old in good health and CMV-seropositive. Each CDR3 is given with its conserved first and last residue. The D gene is left open where the match is weak. Clone size, where shown, is once, few, many, or a class for clones that have expanded.

cdr3_nt: TGTGCCAGCTCACCACCTTCAGGGCCCTATGGCTACACCTTC; cdr3_aa: CASSPPSGPYGYTF; clone_size: NA; d_call: NA; v_call: TRBV18; j_call: TRBJ1-2
cdr3_nt: TGCGCCAGCAGCCGTGGACGGGAGAACACTGAAGCTTTCTTT; cdr3_aa: CASSRGRENTEAFF; clone_size: NA; d_call: NA; v_call: TRBV5-1; j_call: TRBJ1-1
cdr3_nt: TGTGCCAGCAGCTTAGCGCTTACCGGGAGTTCTGAGGATACGCAGTATTTT; cdr3_aa: CASSLALTGSSEDTQYF; clone_size: once; d_call: NA; v_call: TRBV7-8; j_call: TRBJ2-3
cdr3_nt: TGTGCCTGGAGTGGAGGGCAACGGGGACAGCCTTCCGCTCGCTATGGCTACACCTTC; cdr3_aa: CAWSGGQRGQPSARYGYTF; clone_size: NA; d_call: TRBD1; v_call: TRBV30; j_call: TRBJ1-2
cdr3_nt: TGTGCCAGCTCGGGGACACTAAGAACTAATGAAAAACTGTTTTTT; cdr3_aa: CASSGTLRTNEKLFF; clone_size: few; d_call: NA; v_call: TRBV18; j_call: TRBJ1-4
cdr3_nt: TGTGCCAGCAGCTTAGTTGGGCTAGCGGGGGCCGCAGGGCAGTACTTC; cdr3_aa: CASSLVGLAGAAGQYF; clone_size: NA; d_call: TRBD2; v_call: TRBV7-8; j_call: TRBJ2-7
cdr3_nt: TGCAGTGCCCAAAACACTGAAGCTTTCTTT; cdr3_aa: CSAQNTEAFF; clone_size: NA; d_call: NA; v_call: TRBV20-1; j_call: TRBJ1-1
cdr3_nt: TGTGCCGGGGACAGGGGGCGAGACACTGAAGCTTTCTTT; cdr3_aa: CAGDRGRDTEAFF; clone_size: few; d_call: TRBD1; v_call: TRBV30; j_call: TRBJ1-1
cdr3_nt: TGTGCCAGTAGTATGCAGGGAATTCGAAATCAGCCCCAGCATTTT; cdr3_aa: CASSMQGIRNQPQHF; clone_size: NA; d_call: NA; v_call: TRBV19; j_call: TRBJ1-5
cdr3_nt: TGCGCCAGCAGCTTGGCCCCGACAGCAACTAATGAAAAACTGTTTTTT; cdr3_aa: CASSLAPTATNEKLFF; clone_size: NA; d_call: NA; v_call: TRBV5-1; j_call: TRBJ1-4
cdr3_nt: TGTGCCAGCAGCGAGTCCGGGACAGGAATTGACAATGAGCAGTTCTTC; cdr3_aa: CASSESGTGIDNEQFF; clone_size: NA; d_call: TRBD1; v_call: TRBV9; j_call: TRBJ2-1
cdr3_nt: TGTGCCAGCAGCTTAGGCCTAGCGGCCTTTTCGCAGTTCTTC; cdr3_aa: CASSLGLAAFSQFF; clone_size: NA; d_call: TRBD2; v_call: TRBV7-9; j_call: TRBJ2-1
cdr3_nt: TGTGCCAGCAGTGCCGCGTCCACCCTCAATCAGCCCCAGCATTTT; cdr3_aa: CASSAASTLNQPQHF; clone_size: once; d_call: NA; v_call: TRBV6-1; j_call: TRBJ1-5
cdr3_nt: TGCGCCAGCAGCCAAGATTTTAATTGGCCGGGGGAGCAGTACTTC; cdr3_aa: CASSQDFNWPGEQYF; clone_size: NA; d_call: NA; v_call: TRBV4-3; j_call: TRBJ2-7
cdr3_nt: TGCGCCAGCAGCCACGGGGGGAGTATCCAAGAGACCCAGTACTTC; cdr3_aa: CASSHGGSIQETQYF; clone_size: NA; d_call: TRBD2; v_call: TRBV4-3; j_call: TRBJ2-5
cdr3_nt: TGTGCCAGCAGCTTAGAGAGTAGCAATCAGCCCCAGCATTTT; cdr3_aa: CASSLESSNQPQHF; clone_size: NA; d_call: NA; v_call: TRBV11-2; j_call: TRBJ1-5
cdr3_nt: TGTGCCACCCTCAGAGGACAGTCCACAGATACGCAGTATTTT; cdr3_aa: CATLRGQSTDTQYF; clone_size: NA; d_call: NA; v_call: TRBV6-6; j_call: TRBJ2-3
cdr3_nt: TGTGCCAGCAGTTCCCAGGGCCTCAATGAGCAGTTCTTC; cdr3_aa: CASSSQGLNEQFF; clone_size: NA; d_call: NA; v_call: TRBV6-5; j_call: TRBJ2-1
cdr3_nt: TGCGCCAGCAGCCAAAGACAGGGGGCGCGAGATACGCAGTATTTT; cdr3_aa: CASSQRQGARDTQYF; clone_size: NA; d_call: TRBD1; v_call: TRBV4-1; j_call: TRBJ2-3
cdr3_nt: TGTGCCATCAGTGATCTCTCGAGAGGACTATACTACAATGAGCAGTTCTTC; cdr3_aa: CAISDLSRGLYYNEQFF; clone_size: NA; d_call: NA; v_call: TRBV10-3; j_call: TRBJ2-1
cdr3_nt: TGTGCTAGTGGCCTCGGGTTAACCTACGAGCAGTACTTC; cdr3_aa: CASGLGLTYEQYF; clone_size: NA; d_call: NA; v_call: TRBV12-5; j_call: TRBJ2-7
cdr3_nt: TGCGCCAGCAGCTTGGAGCGCGGGACCGCCGGGGAGCTGTTTTTT; cdr3_aa: CASSLERGTAGELFF; clone_size: few; d_call: NA; v_call: TRBV5-1; j_call: TRBJ2-2
cdr3_nt: TGTGCCAGCAGTTCGCGACGGGTCTCTGGAAACACCATATATTTT; cdr3_aa: CASSSRRVSGNTIYF; clone_size: NA; d_call: NA; v_call: TRBV6-5; j_call: TRBJ1-3
cdr3_nt: TGTGCCAGCAGTGCATTACAGGTATCAAGCGCCTACACCTTC; cdr3_aa: CASSALQVSSAYTF; clone_size: NA; d_call: NA; v_call: TRBV6-1; j_call: TRBJ1-2
cdr3_nt: TGTGCCAGCAGTGAAGAGGGGCAGGGGGCAACAGAGACCCAGTACTTC; cdr3_aa: CASSEEGQGATETQYF; clone_size: NA; d_call: TRBD1; v_call: TRBV2; j_call: TRBJ2-5
cdr3_nt: TGTGCCAGCAGTGATGGGGCCATTAGCGGGGGGGCCGCCACCGGGGAGCTGTTTTTT; cdr3_aa: CASSDGAISGGAATGELFF; clone_size: NA; d_call: TRBD2; v_call: TRBV2; j_call: TRBJ2-2
cdr3_nt: TGCGCCAGCCATAATCCCCTCGCTTTGGCTAGCGGGCGCGGCGAGCAGTACTTC; cdr3_aa: CASHNPLALASGRGEQYF; clone_size: NA; d_call: TRBD2; v_call: TRBV5-1; j_call: TRBJ2-7
cdr3_nt: TGTGCCAGTAGTATCGGGGGTGTCGGAAACACCATATATTTT; cdr3_aa: CASSIGGVGNTIYF; clone_size: NA; d_call: NA; v_call: TRBV19; j_call: TRBJ1-3
cdr3_nt: TGTGCCAGTAGTATTAGTCGAGGATATGGCTACACCTTC; cdr3_aa: CASSISRGYGYTF; clone_size: few; d_call: NA; v_call: TRBV19; j_call: TRBJ1-2
cdr3_nt: TGTGCCAGCAGCACAATACAGGGGGCAAGAACTGAAGCTTTCTTT; cdr3_aa: CASSTIQGARTEAFF; clone_size: NA; d_call: TRBD1; v_call: TRBV7-9; j_call: TRBJ1-1
cdr3_nt: TGTGCCAGCAGCTTAACCGGGGTTTCCTACGAGCAGTACTTC; cdr3_aa: CASSLTGVSYEQYF; clone_size: few; d_call: NA; v_call: TRBV7-9; j_call: TRBJ2-7
cdr3_nt: TGTGCTAGTGGCGACCCCAGGGGCCTAAATCAGCCCCAGCATTTT; cdr3_aa: CASGDPRGLNQPQHF; clone_size: NA; d_call: NA; v_call: TRBV12-5; j_call: TRBJ1-5
cdr3_nt: TGTGCCAGCTCTAGGACTAGCGGGAGTGTGGCAGATACGCAGTATTTT; cdr3_aa: CASSRTSGSVADTQYF; clone_size: NA; d_call: TRBD2; v_call: TRBV18; j_call: TRBJ2-3
cdr3_nt: TGTGCCAGCACTGCCCCCGGGGACAGTTCATCCTACGAGCAGTACTTC; cdr3_aa: CASTAPGDSSSYEQYF; clone_size: NA; d_call: TRBD1; v_call: TRBV2; j_call: TRBJ2-7
cdr3_nt: TGTGCCAGTAGTTCCCAGGCCGATAATTCACCCCTCCACTTT; cdr3_aa: CASSSQADNSPLHF; clone_size: few; d_call: NA; v_call: TRBV19; j_call: TRBJ1-6
cdr3_nt: TGTGCCAGCAGCGTGGACAGGGGGCACGAAAAACTGTTTTTT; cdr3_aa: CASSVDRGHEKLFF; clone_size: NA; d_call: TRBD1; v_call: TRBV7-2; j_call: TRBJ1-4
cdr3_nt: TGCGCCAGCAGCTCAGGGACCTACGAGCAGTACTTC; cdr3_aa: CASSSGTYEQYF; clone_size: once; d_call: NA; v_call: TRBV5-1; j_call: TRBJ2-7
cdr3_nt: TGTGCCAGCAGCCAAGTGGAGACTAGCGGGAGTCTTCGGGATACGCAGTATTTT; cdr3_aa: CASSQVETSGSLRDTQYF; clone_size: NA; d_call: TRBD2; v_call: TRBV4-2; j_call: TRBJ2-3